Listed here is a single T cell receptor (beta chain). This sample was taken from a study of T cell responses to AZD1222 COVID-19 vaccine. Study overall: The study pooled second doses at about 4 or about 12 weeks.

Measured with immunoSEQ multiplex PCR; TCRdb has only the in-frame clones, and not every one. The table shows around 110,000 clones, with around 88% occurring only once. Per germline, CDR1 LGHNA and CDR2 YSLEER. J was trimmed by 2 bases and V by 1 base; bases with no gene match: 11. CDR3 length: 17 amino acids. Source: peripheral blood, taken on day 0 of AZD1222 vaccination. The J gene is TRBJ2-7, the V gene TRBV4-3; 7 positions match TRBD1. This TCR was sampled from an adult in good health. CDR3 loop: CASSQAIAGTVPYEQYF. In DNA form, the CDR3 reads TGCGCCAGCAGCCAAGCCATCGCCGGGACAGTCCCCTACGAGCAGTACTTC.